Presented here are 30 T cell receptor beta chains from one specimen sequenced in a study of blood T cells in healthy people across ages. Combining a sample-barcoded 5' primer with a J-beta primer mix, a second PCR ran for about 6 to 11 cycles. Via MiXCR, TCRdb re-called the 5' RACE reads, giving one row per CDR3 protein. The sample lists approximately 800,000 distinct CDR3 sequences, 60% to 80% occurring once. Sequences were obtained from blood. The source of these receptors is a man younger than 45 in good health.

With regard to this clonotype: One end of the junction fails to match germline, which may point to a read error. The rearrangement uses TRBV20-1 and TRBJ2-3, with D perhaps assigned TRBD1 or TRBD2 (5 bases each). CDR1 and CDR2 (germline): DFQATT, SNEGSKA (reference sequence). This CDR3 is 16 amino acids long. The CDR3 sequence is CSARDLEGRGADAQYF. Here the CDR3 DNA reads TGCAGTGCTAGAGATCTTGAGGGCCGGGGCGCAGATGCGCAGTATTTT.

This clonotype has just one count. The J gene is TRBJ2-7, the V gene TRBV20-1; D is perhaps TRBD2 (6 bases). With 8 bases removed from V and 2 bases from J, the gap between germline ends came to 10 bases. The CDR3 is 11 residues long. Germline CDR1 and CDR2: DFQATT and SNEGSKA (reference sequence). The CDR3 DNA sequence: TGCAGTCCCGGGGGACCCTACGAGCAGTACTTC. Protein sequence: CSPGGPYEQYF.

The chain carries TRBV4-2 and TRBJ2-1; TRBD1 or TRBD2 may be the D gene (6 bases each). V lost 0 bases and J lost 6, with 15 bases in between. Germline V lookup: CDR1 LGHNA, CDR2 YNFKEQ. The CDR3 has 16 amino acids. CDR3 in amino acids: CASSQDGQGRSNEQFF. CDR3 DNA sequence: TGTGCCAGCAGCCAAGACGGGCAGGGGAGGAGCAATGAGCAGTTCTTC.

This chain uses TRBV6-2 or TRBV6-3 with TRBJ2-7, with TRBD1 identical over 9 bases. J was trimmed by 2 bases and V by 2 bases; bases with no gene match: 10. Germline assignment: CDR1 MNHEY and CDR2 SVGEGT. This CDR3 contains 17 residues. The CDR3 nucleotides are TGTGCCAGCAGTTACGTTGTCAACGGACAGGGGACCTACGAGCAGTACTTC. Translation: CASSYVVNGQGTYEQYF.

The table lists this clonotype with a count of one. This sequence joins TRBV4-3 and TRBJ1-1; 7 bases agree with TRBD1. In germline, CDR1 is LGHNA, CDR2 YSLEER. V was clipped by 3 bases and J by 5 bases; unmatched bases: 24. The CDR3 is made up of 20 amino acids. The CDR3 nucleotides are TGCGCCAGCAGCCATCAACCGGGACAGCGTATCGGGGTTTGGACTACTGAAGCTTTCTTT. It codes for CASSHQPGQRIGVWTTEAFF.

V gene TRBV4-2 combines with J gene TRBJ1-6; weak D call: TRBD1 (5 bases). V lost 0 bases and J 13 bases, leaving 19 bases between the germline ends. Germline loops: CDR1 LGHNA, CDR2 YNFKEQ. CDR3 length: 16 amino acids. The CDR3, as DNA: TGTGCCAGCAGCCAAGAAACAGGCCTTGGACGGGATCCCCTCCACTTT. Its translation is CASSQETGLGRDPLHF.

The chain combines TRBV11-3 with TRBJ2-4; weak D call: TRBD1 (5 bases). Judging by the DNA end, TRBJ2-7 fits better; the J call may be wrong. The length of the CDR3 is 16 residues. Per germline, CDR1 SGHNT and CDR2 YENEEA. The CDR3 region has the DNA TGTGCCAGCAGCTTCCTTATGGCAGGGTATCCCTACGAGCAGTACTTC. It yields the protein CASSFLMAGYPYEQYF.

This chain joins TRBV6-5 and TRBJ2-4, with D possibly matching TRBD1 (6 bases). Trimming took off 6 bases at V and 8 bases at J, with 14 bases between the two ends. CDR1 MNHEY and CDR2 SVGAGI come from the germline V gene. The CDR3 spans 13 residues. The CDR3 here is CASRQGRGHIQYF. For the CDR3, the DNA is TGTGCCAGCAGACAGGGCAGGGGACACATTCAGTACTTC.

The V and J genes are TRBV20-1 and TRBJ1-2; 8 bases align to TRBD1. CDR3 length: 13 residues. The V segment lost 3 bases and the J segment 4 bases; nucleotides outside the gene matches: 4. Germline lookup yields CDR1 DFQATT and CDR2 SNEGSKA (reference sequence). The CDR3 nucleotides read TGCAGTGCTAGCGGACAGGGTTCCTATGGCTACACCTTC. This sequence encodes CSASGQGSYGYTF.

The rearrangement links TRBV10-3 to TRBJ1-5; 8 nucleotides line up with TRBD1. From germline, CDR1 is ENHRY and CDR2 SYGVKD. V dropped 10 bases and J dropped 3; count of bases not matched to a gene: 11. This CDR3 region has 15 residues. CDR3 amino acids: CATSQGEVDNQPQHF. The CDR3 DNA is TGTGCCACCTCACAGGGGGAGGTTGACAATCAGCCCCAGCATTTT.

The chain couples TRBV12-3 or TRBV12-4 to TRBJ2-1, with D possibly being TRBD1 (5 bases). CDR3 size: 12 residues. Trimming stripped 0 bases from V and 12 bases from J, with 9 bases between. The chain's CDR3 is CASSLAGQSQFF. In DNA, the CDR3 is TGTGCCAGCAGTTTAGCGGGGCAGTCGCAGTTCTTC.

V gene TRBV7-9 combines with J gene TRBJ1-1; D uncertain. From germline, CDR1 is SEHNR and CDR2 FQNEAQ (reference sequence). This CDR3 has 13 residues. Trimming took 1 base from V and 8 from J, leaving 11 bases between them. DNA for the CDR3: TGTGCCAGCAGCTTAGGGCCTCGTATCGAAGCTTTCTTT. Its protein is CASSLGPRIEAFF.

CDR3: CASSEALGGVNEQFF. The CDR3 DNA follows: TGTGCCAGCAGTGAAGCGCTAGGGGGAGTTAATGAGCAGTTCTTC. The chain couples TRBV6-1 to TRBJ2-1, with D tentatively TRBD1 (6 bases). Deletions cut 0 bases from V and 7 bases from J, with 13 bases between. CDR1 is MNHNS, CDR2 SASEGT, per germline. This CDR3 is built from 15 residues.

The CDR3 region has the DNA TGCAGCGTCATAGCGGGACCCTGGAGTGGCTACACCTTC. Amino acids: CSVIAGPWSGYTF. The rearrangement links TRBV29-1 to TRBJ1-2; a weak D match, TRBD1 (5 bases). Trimming removed 6 bases from V and 7 bases from J, with 18 bases in between. The CDR3 consists of 13 residues. CDR1 SQVTM and CDR2 ANQGSEA come from the germline V gene.

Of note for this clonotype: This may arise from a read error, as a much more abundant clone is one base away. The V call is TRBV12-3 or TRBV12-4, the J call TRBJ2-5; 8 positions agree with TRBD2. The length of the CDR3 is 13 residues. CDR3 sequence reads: CASGFGGEETQYF. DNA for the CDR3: TGTGCCAGCGGTTTCGGGGGGGAAGAGACCCAGTACTTC.

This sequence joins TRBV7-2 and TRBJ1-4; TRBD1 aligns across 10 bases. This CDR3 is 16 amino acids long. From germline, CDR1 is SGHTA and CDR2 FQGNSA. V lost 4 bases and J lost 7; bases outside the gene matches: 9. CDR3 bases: TGTGCCAGCAGCTACTCACGACAGGGGGCATCTGAAAAACTGTTTTTT. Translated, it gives CASSYSRQGASEKLFF.

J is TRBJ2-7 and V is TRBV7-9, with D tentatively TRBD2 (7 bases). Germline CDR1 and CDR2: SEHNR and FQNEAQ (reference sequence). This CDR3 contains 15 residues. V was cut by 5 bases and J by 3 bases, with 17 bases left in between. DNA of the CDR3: TGTGCCAGCAGCGCCATCGGGGGGCCGGACTACGAGCAGTACTTC. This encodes CASSAIGGPDYEQYF.

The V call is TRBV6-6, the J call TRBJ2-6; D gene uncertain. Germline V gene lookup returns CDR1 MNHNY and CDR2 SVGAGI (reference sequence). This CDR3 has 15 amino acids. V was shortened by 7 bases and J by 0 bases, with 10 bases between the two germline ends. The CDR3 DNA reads TGTGCCAGCAAGTTTCCTAGCTCTGGGGCCAACGTCCTGACTTTC. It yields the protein CASKFPSSGANVLTF.

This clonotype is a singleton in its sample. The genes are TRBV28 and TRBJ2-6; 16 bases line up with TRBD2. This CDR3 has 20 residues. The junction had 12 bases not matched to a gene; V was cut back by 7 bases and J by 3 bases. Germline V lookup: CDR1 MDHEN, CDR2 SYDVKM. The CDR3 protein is CASNPPGLAGGLFGANVLTF. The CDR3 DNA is TGTGCCAGCAATCCCCCGGGACTAGCGGGGGGGCTGTTTGGGGCCAACGTCCTGACTTTC. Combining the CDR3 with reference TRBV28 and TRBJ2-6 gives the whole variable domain DVKVTQSSRYLVKRTGEKVFLECVQDMDHENMFWYRQDPGLGLRLIYFSYDVKMKEKGDIPEGYSVSREKKERFSLILESASTNQTSMYLCASNPPGLAGGLFGANVLTFGAGSRLTVL.

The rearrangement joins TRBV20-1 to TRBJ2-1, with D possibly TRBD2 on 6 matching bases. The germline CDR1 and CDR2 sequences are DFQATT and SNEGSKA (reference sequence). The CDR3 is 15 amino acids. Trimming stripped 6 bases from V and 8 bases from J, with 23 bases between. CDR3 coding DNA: TGCAGTGCGGATATCGGGACTTCCTCTCGCGATGAGCAGTTCTTC. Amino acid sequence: CSADIGTSSRDEQFF.

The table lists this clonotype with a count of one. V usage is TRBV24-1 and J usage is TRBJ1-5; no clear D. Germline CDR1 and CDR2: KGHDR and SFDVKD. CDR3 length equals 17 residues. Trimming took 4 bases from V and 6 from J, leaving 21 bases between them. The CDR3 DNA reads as TGTGCCACCAGTGACCCTTACCGGGCAAGATTCGGTCAGCCCCAGCATTTT. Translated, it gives CATSDPYRARFGQPQHF.

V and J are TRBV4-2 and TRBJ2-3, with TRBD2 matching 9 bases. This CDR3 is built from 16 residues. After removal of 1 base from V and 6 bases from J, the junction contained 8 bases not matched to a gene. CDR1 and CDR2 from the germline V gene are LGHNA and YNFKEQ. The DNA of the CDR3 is TGTGCCAGCAGCCAAGTTCAGGCGGGGGGGGTCGATACGCAGTATTTT. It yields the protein CASSQVQAGGVDTQYF.

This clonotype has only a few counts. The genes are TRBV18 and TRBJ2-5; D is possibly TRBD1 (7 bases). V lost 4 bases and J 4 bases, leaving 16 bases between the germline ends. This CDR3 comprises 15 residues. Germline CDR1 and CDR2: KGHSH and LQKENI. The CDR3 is CASSLRQGAGETQYF. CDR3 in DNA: TGTGCCAGCTCACTCCGACAGGGAGCGGGAGAGACCCAGTACTTC.

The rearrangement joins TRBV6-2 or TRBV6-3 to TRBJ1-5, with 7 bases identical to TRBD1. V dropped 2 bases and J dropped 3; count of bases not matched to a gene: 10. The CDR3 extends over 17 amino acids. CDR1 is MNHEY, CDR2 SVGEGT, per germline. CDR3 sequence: CASSYTSGTVINQPQHF. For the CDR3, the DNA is TGTGCCAGCAGTTACACCTCAGGGACAGTTATCAATCAGCCCCAGCATTTT.

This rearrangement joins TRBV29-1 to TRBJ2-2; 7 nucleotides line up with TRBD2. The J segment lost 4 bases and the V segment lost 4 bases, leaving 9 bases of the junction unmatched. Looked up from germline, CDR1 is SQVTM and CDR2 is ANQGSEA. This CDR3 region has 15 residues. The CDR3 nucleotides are TGCAGCGTTGGTCTTAGACTAGCCTCCACCGGGGAGCTGTTTTTT. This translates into CSVGLRLASTGELFF.

The CDR3 sequence: CASTQAPYEQYF. The DNA for the CDR3 is TGTGCCAGCACTCAGGCCCCCTACGAGCAGTACTTC. The gene calls are TRBV28 and TRBJ2-7; no definite D call. The CDR3 sequence is 12 residues long. V was clipped by 7 bases and J by 2 bases, with 9 bases between them. Germline CDR1 MDHEN, CDR2 SYDVKM.

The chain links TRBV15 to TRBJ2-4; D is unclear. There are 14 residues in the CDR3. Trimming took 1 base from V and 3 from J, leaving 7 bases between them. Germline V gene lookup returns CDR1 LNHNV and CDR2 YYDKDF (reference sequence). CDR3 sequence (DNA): TGTGCCACCAGCAGAGTAGCTGGCAAAAACATTCAGTACTTC. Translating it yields CATSRVAGKNIQYF.

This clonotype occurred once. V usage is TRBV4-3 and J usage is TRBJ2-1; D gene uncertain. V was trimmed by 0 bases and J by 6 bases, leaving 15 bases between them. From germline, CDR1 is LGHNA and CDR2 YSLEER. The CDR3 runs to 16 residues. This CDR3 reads CASSQDPLSALNEQFF. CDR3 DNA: TGCGCCAGCAGCCAAGATCCCCTTTCGGCCCTCAATGAGCAGTTCTTC.

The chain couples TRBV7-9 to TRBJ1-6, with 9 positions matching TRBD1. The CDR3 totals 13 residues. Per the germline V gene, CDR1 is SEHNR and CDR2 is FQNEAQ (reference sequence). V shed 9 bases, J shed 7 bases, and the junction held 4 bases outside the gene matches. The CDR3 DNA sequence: TGTGCCAGTGGACAGGGGCTCAATTCACCCCTCCACTTT. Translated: CASGQGLNSPLHF.

The CDR3 DNA follows: TGTGCCAGCAGGACGCAGCGTGGCAGGTTCAATGAGCAGTTCTTC. It is translated as CASRTQRGRFNEQFF. The V and J genes are TRBV12-3 or TRBV12-4 and TRBJ2-1, with no clear D. V lost 6 bases and J lost 6, with 18 bases in between. This CDR3 region has 15 residues.